These 27 T cell receptor beta chains were all obtained from the same sample, sequenced in a study of CD8+CD57+ T cells in acquired aplastic anemia. Patients chosen for sequencing had shown CD8+CD57+ cell expansion by flow cytometry. CDR3 and TCR beta VDJ profiling relied on a genomic DNA template. From the reads, TCRdb called clonotypes with MiXCR, one entry per CDR3 protein. The sample has about 40,000 distinct CDR3 sequences, 63% seen once. The sequenced sample consisted of sorted CD4+, CD8+, or CD8+CD57+ T cells (not recorded which) from PBMCs. These receptors all stem from a human donor with aplastic anemia.

The gene calls are TRBV20-1 and TRBJ1-6, with a possible D match to TRBD1 (5 bases). CDR1 is DFQATT, CDR2 SNEGSKA, per germline (reference sequence). V was shortened by 0 bases and J by 10 bases, with 10 bases between the two germline ends. The CDR3 runs to 13 residues. The CDR3 protein is CSARDRDLSPLHF. In nucleotides, the CDR3 is TGCAGTGCTAGAGACAGGGACCTATCACCCCTCCACTTT.

Many counts were recorded for this clonotype. This sequence joins TRBV12-3 or TRBV12-4 and TRBJ2-1, with D maybe TRBD1 (6 bases). V lost 5 bases, J lost 7 bases, and 18 bases lay in between. This CDR3 spans 15 amino acids. CDR3 bases: TGTGCCAGCAGTACCCAGGGGACCACCCTGAATGAGCAGTTCTTC. Translated: CASSTQGTTLNEQFF.

This clonotype came up many times. The gene calls are TRBV7-6 and TRBJ1-5; no clear D. In germline, CDR1 is SGHVS, CDR2 FNYEAQ. V was pared by 1 base and J by 0 bases, with 10 bases between. The CDR3 is 16 residues long. The CDR3 region has the DNA TGTGCCAGCAGCTTAGGACACCTAAATAGCAATCAGCCCCAGCATTTT. Its protein is CASSLGHLNSNQPQHF.

The chain has TRBV2 and TRBJ2-7; tentative D call: TRBD2 (5 bases). Germline assignment: CDR1 SNHLY and CDR2 FYNNEI. This CDR3 spans 13 amino acids. With 1 base removed from V and 10 bases from J, the gap between germline ends came to 14 bases. The CDR3 protein is CASSEGVGDSQYF. CDR3 DNA: TGTGCCAGCAGTGAAGGGGTGGGAGACTCTCAGTACTTC.

This clonotype was counted many times. V usage is TRBV6-1 and J usage is TRBJ2-7; 9 bases match TRBD1. With 5 bases clipped from V and 2 bases from J, the junction kept 4 bases outside the gene matches. Germline loops: CDR1 MNHNS, CDR2 SASEGT. This CDR3 is 14 amino acids long. In DNA form, the CDR3 reads TGTGCCAGCAGTCCCGGGACAGGGCCCTACGAGCAGTACTTC. This gives the protein CASSPGTGPYEQYF.

Comment on this clonotype: The CDR3 ends on some other residue instead of the conserved phenylalanine or tryptophan, so this is likely a read error. The rearrangement joins TRBV11-1 to TRBJ2-1, with 7 bases that match TRBD2. This CDR3 has 16 residues. Germline values: CDR1 SGHAT, CDR2 FQDESV (reference sequence). With V trimmed by 3 bases and J by 0 bases, 5 bases remained unmatched. As DNA, the CDR3 is TGTGCCAGCAGCTTCTCAGCGGGGCCCTCCTACAATGAGCAGTTCCTC. This encodes CASSFSAGPSYNEQFL.

This clonotype has just a few counts. The chain links TRBV19 to TRBJ2-7, with 7 bases lining up with TRBD2. Trimming cost V 4 bases and J 5 bases; bases outside gene matches: 5. From germline, CDR1 is LNHDA and CDR2 SQIVND (reference sequence). The CDR3 has 13 residues. The CDR3 coding sequence is TGTGCCAGTAGTACGCCAGGGAGGGACGAGCAGTACTTC. Translated, it gives CASSTPGRDEQYF.

The rearrangement joins TRBV9 to TRBJ2-7; the D call may be TRBD1 or TRBD2 (5 bases each). The CDR3 has 16 amino acids. CDR1 SGDLS and CDR2 YYNGEE come from the germline V gene. With 0 bases removed from V and 7 bases from J, the gap between germline ends came to 20 bases. CDR3 nucleotides: TGTGCCAGCAGCGTAGCCGGGGCTGGACCCTACGCAGAGCAGTACTTC. It is translated as CASSVAGAGPYAEQYF.

V is TRBV6-1 and J is TRBJ1-5; D is possibly TRBD1 (5 bases). The V and J ends lost 2 bases and 3 bases respectively, with 11 bases between them. The CDR3 length is 15 residues. Per the germline V gene, CDR1 is MNHNS and CDR2 is SASEGT. CDR3 sequence reads: CASSENRNYNQPQHF. The CDR3 nucleotides read TGTGCCAGCAGTGAAAACAGGAACTACAATCAGCCCCAGCATTTT.

The rearrangement uses TRBV7-9 and TRBJ1-2; tentatively, D is TRBD1 (5 bases). Germline lookup yields CDR1 SEHNR and CDR2 FQNEAQ (reference sequence). V lost 5 bases to trimming and J lost 7 bases, with 17 bases between them. This CDR3 spans 14 amino acids. CDR3 bases: TGTGCCAGCAGCATCTGGGGCGAAGGGGCTGGCTACACCTTC. This encodes CASSIWGEGAGYTF.

The rearrangement joins TRBV25-1 to TRBJ2-5, with D unresolved. The CDR3 totals 14 residues. The ends were cut back, 1 base at V and 4 bases at J, with 10 bases in the middle. The germline CDR1 and CDR2 sequences are MGHDK and SYGVNS. The CDR3 nucleotides read TGTGCCAGCAGTGAATTACCAGACCTAGAGACCCAGTACTTC. Amino acid sequence: CASSELPDLETQYF.

Details on this clonotype: A junction end diverges from the germline sequence, so it may reflect a read error. V gene TRBV12-3 or TRBV12-4 combines with J gene TRBJ2-7; no reliable D call. The CDR3 runs 13 residues. The CDR3 protein is CASRALSSYEQHF. CDR3 coding DNA: TGTGCCAGCAGGGCCCTTAGCTCCTACGAGCAGCACTTC.

The chain's CDR3 is CAISGAGTDDSPLHF. DNA of the CDR3: TGTGCCATCAGTGGAGCCGGGACAGACGATTCACCCCTCCACTTT. The rearrangement uses TRBV10-3 and TRBJ1-6, with TRBD1 identical over 7 bases. In germline, CDR1 is ENHRY, CDR2 SYGVKD. CDR3 length: 15 amino acids. The trim removed 4 bases at V and 8 bases at J, leaving 8 bases unmatched.

This clonotype has a handful of counts. A much bigger clone sits one base away, suggesting this may be a read error. The rearrangement joins TRBV6-1 to TRBJ2-1; D perhaps matches TRBD1 (5 bases). This CDR3 has 14 amino acids. Germline-derived CDR1 and CDR2 are MNHNS and SASEGT. Trimming removed 6 bases from V and 5 bases from J, with 14 bases in between. CDR3 sequence (DNA): TGTGCCAGCAGCCCATCCTGGACACACAATGAGCAGTTCTTC. Translating it yields CASSPSWTHNEQFF.

A single count supports this clonotype. This sequence joins TRBV25-1 and TRBJ2-1; a possible D gene is TRBD1 (5 bases). The CDR3 extends over 11 amino acids. Per the germline V gene, CDR1 is MGHDK and CDR2 is SYGVNS. V was shortened by 7 bases and J by 11 bases, with 12 bases between the two germline ends. CDR3: CASTLGQQQFF. CDR3 nucleotides: TGTGCCAGCACTCTAGGACAACAGCAGTTCTTC.

This chain's CDR3 is CASSDTDSNSPLHF. The CDR3 DNA sequence: TGTGCCAGCAGTGACACAGACTCAAATTCACCCCTCCACTTT. V usage is TRBV25-1 and J usage is TRBJ1-6; D unclear. Germline V gives CDR1 MGHDK, CDR2 SYGVNS. The CDR3 consists of 14 residues. Trimming cost V 3 bases and J 7 bases, with 10 bases left between them.

This chain joins TRBV9 and TRBJ1-6; maybe TRBD1 (5 bases). CDR3 length: 12 residues. V lost 10 bases and J lost 11, with 16 bases in between. Per the germline V gene, CDR1 is SGDLS and CDR2 is YYNGEE. This CDR3 reads CASGTLGTPLHF. In nucleotides, the CDR3 is TGTGCCTCCGGGACCTTGGGGACACCCCTCCACTTT.

This chain connects TRBV16 to TRBJ1-2; TRBD1 is a possible D gene (5 bases). The CDR3 covers 16 residues. The germline CDR1 and CDR2 sequences are KGHSY and FQNENV. V was shortened by 0 bases and J by 1 base, with 12 bases between the two germline ends. CDR3 amino acids: CASSQSDTFVNYGYTF. In DNA form, the CDR3 reads TGTGCCAGCAGCCAATCGGACACCTTTGTTAACTATGGCTACACCTTC.

This chain joins TRBV2 and TRBJ2-7, with D uncertain. V was clipped by 7 bases and J by 1 base, with 8 bases between them. Germline V gene lookup returns CDR1 SNHLY and CDR2 FYNNEI. The CDR3 is 12 amino acids. Written as DNA, the CDR3 is TGTGCCAGCATGGGTCGGTCCTACGAGCAGTACTTC. This encodes CASMGRSYEQYF.

This clonotype was observed a handful of times. The chain employs TRBV20-1 and TRBJ2-7; D gene unclear. Germline V gives CDR1 DFQATT, CDR2 SNEGSKA (reference sequence). This CDR3 spans 14 amino acids. Trimming took 6 bases from V and 2 from J, leaving 17 bases between them. The CDR3 DNA is TGCAGTGCGTTGACACCTTCCCGACCCTACGAGCAGTACTTC. As protein: CSALTPSRPYEQYF.

This clonotype was seen at least ten times. This chain links TRBV19 with TRBJ1-5; 7 nucleotides agree with TRBD1. Germline V CDR1 and CDR2: LNHDA, SQIVND (reference sequence). V lost 4 bases, J lost 0 bases, and 3 bases stayed unmatched. The CDR3 contains 15 residues. The CDR3 here is CASSTTGYSNQPQHF. Written as DNA, the CDR3 is TGTGCCAGTAGTACGACAGGGTATAGCAATCAGCCCCAGCATTTT.

This clonotype was recorded many times. The chain has TRBV3-1 and TRBJ1-2; D remains ambiguous. Trimming pared 2 bases from V and 2 bases from J, leaving 9 bases between. Germline CDR1 reads LGHDT; CDR2 reads YNNKEL (reference sequence). The CDR3 totals 14 residues. For the CDR3, the DNA is TGTGCCAGCAGCCAACCGGAACTCAACTATGGCTACACCTTC. It codes for CASSQPELNYGYTF.

This clonotype occurred once. The chain couples TRBV12-3 or TRBV12-4 to TRBJ1-5; D is possibly TRBD1 (5 bases). Trimming took 6 bases from V and 0 from J, leaving 15 bases between them. The CDR3 consists of 16 residues. DNA of the CDR3: TGTGCCAGCAGCCACTCATGGGACCTTAGCAATCAGCCCCAGCATTTT. This sequence encodes CASSHSWDLSNQPQHF.

This clonotype was counted only a few times. V gene TRBV27 combines with J gene TRBJ2-3, with 9 bases matching TRBD1. Trimming removed 6 bases from V and 0 bases from J; junction bases left unmatched: 4. The CDR3 consists of 15 residues. Germline V gene lookup returns CDR1 MNHEY and CDR2 SMNVEV (reference sequence). In nucleotides, the CDR3 is TGTGCCAGCAGCGGACAGGGGTTAAGCACAGATACGCAGTATTTT. Translating gives CASSGQGLSTDTQYF.

The chain links TRBV10-3 to TRBJ2-5; 9 nucleotides line up with TRBD2. The CDR3 is 15 amino acids. J gave up 2 bases and V 0 bases, and 1 base lay outside the gene matches. Germline V gene lookup returns CDR1 ENHRY and CDR2 SYGVKD. CDR3 sequence (DNA): TGTGCCATCAGTGAGTCTCTAGCGGGGCAAGAGACCCAGTACTTC. It translates to CAISESLAGQETQYF.

V and J are TRBV20-1 and TRBJ1-5; 7 bases fit TRBD1. Trimming at V came to 7 bases and at J to 0 bases, leaving 3 bases not matched to a gene. Germline V lookup: CDR1 DFQATT, CDR2 SNEGSKA (reference sequence). The length of the CDR3 is 13 residues. CDR3 sequence reads: CSVRQGSNQPQHF. As DNA, the CDR3 is TGCAGTGTTCGACAGGGTAGCAATCAGCCCCAGCATTTT.

The gene calls are TRBV10-1 and TRBJ2-7; D is undetermined. The CDR3 has 13 residues. CDR1 is WNHNN and CDR2 is SYGVQD in the germline V gene (reference sequence). V gave up 4 bases and J gave up 2 bases, with 9 bases separating them. CDR3 nucleotide sequence: TGCGCCAGCAGTGCCCCCCCTGCCTACGAGCAGTACTTC. It translates to CASSAPPAYEQYF.